This is a list of T cell receptor beta chains from one sample in a study of shared clonotypes between healthy human individuals. Some clones are missing from TCRdb's copy, which holds only in-frame ones; the method was immunoSEQ multiplex PCR. The table has millions of clones, about 95% seen once. The sample was naive CD8+ T cells sorted from blood. The receptor set was obtained from a man aged 18 to 29 in good health. CDR3s include the opening cysteine and the closing phenylalanine or tryptophan. The D gene is left open where the match is weak. Some rows mark clone size as missing; the rest say once, few, many or name a class of expanded clone.

TRBJ1-5	.	.	TRBV7-9	CASRGGSNQPQHF	TGTGCCAGCAGGGGTGGAAGCAATCAGCCCCAGCATTTT
TRBJ2-3	.	.	TRBV13	CASSLDSGDTQYF	TGTGCCAGCAGCTTGGACAGCGGAGATACGCAGTATTTT
TRBJ2-2	.	.	TRBV7-9	CASSPTENTGELFF	TGTGCCAGCAGCCCAACGGAGAACACCGGGGAGCTGTTTTTT
TRBJ1-2	.	.	TRBV5-6	CASSLGAGGYTF	TGTGCCAGCAGCTTGGGCGCAGGTGGCTACACCTTC
TRBJ1-1	.	TRBD1	TRBV30	CAWSVLIGDRENTEAFF	TGTGCCTGGAGTGTACTAATAGGGGACAGGGAGAACACTGAAGCTTTCTTT
TRBJ2-5	.	TRBD1	TRBV6-1	CASSEIGPGGFLETQYF	TGTGCCAGCAGTGAAATAGGTCCAGGGGGCTTCCTAGAGACCCAGTACTTC
TRBJ2-7	.	TRBD1	TRBV6-5	CASSYEATGAYEQYF	TGTGCCAGCAGTTACGAGGCGACAGGGGCCTACGAGCAGTACTTC
TRBJ2-7	.	TRBD2	TRBV4-3	CASSRILAEYYEQYF	TGCGCCAGCAGCCGGATACTAGCGGAGTACTACGAGCAGTACTTC
TRBJ1-6	few	.	TRBV27	CASSSLMDANSPLHF	TGTGCCAGCAGCTCACTCATGGACGCGAATTCACCCCTCCACTTT
TRBJ2-2	.	.	TRBV5-4	CATKTRGGRTGELFF	TGTGCCACCAAAACCAGGGGAGGGCGCACCGGGGAGCTGTTTTTT
TRBJ1-6	.	.	TRBV30	CAWTAPVTFYNSPLHF	TGTGCCTGGACCGCGCCGGTAACGTTCTATAATTCACCCCTCCACTTT
TRBJ1-2	.	.	TRBV9	CASSVGGESYGYTF	TGTGCCAGCAGCGTTGGGGGAGAAAGCTATGGCTACACCTTC
TRBJ1-2	.	.	TRBV6-1	CASSDRFRYNLVNYGYTF	TGTGCCAGCAGTGACAGGTTCCGTTACAACTTGGTGAACTATGGCTACACCTTC
TRBJ1-1	.	.	TRBV28	CASSYLGMNTEAFF	TGTGCCAGCAGTTATCTGGGGATGAACACTGAAGCTTTCTTT
TRBJ2-7	.	.	TRBV30	CAWGIPREQYF	TGTGCCTGGGGTATCCCCCGCGAGCAGTACTTC
TRBJ1-2	.	.	TRBV21-1	CASSARFGTGGFIVGYGYTF	TGTGCCAGCAGTGCCAGGTTTGGGACAGGGGGCTTTATCGTTGGCTATGGCTACACCTTC
TRBJ2-7	.	.	TRBV30	CAWSVAASYEQYF	TGTGCCTGGAGTGTCGCAGCCTCCTACGAGCAGTACTTC
TRBJ1-1	once	.	TRBV7-9	CASSFILNTEAFF	TGTGCCAGCAGCTTTATTCTGAACACTGAAGCTTTCTTT
TRBJ2-1	.	.	TRBV6-6	CASSAPDSENEQFF	TGTGCCAGCAGTGCCCCGGATTCGGAGAATGAGCAGTTCTTC
TRBJ2-3	.	TRBD1	TRBV7-9	CASSSQGPYDSITDTQYF	TGTGCCAGCAGCTCACAGGGGCCCTACGATTCGATCACAGATACGCAGTATTTT
TRBJ2-2	.	.	TRBV6-4	CASSDIGTQNTGELFF	TGTGCCAGCAGTGATATAGGGACGCAGAACACCGGGGAGCTGTTTTTT
TRBJ2-1	.	TRBD1	TRBV5-1	CASSLKTGAYNEQFF	TGCGCCAGCAGCTTGAAGACAGGGGCTTACAATGAGCAGTTCTTC
TRBJ2-7	.	TRBD2	TRBV5-1	CASSSAGGVEQYF	TGCGCCAGCAGCTCAGCGGGAGGGGTCGAGCAGTACTTC
TRBJ1-1	few	.	TRBV29-1	CSVGGRLNTEAFF	TGCAGCGTTGGGGGGAGACTAAACACTGAAGCTTTCTTT
TRBJ1-2	once	.	TRBV9	CASSGQQGPLGYGYTF	TGTGCCAGCAGCGGTCAACAGGGACCACTTGGCTATGGCTACACCTTC
TRBJ2-5	.	.	TRBV6-1	CASSELRPQETQYF	TGTGCCAGCAGTGAACTTCGTCCCCAAGAGACCCAGTACTTC
TRBJ2-1	.	.	TRBV4-1	CASSHATGMGNNEQFF	TGCGCCAGCAGCCATGCTACAGGGATGGGGAACAATGAGCAGTTCTTC
TRBJ2-5	.	.	TRBV7-9	CASSRTTWEETQYF	TGTGCCAGCAGCCGGACGACATGGGAAGAGACCCAGTACTTC
TRBJ2-1	.	.	TRBV15	CATSSRVEYNEQFF	TGTGCCACCAGCTCCAGGGTAGAATACAATGAGCAGTTCTTC
TRBJ2-3	once	TRBD2	TRBV4-1	CASSQRASLAGGGPDTQYF	TGCGCCAGCAGCCAGAGGGCCTCACTAGCGGGGGGTGGCCCAGATACGCAGTATTTT
TRBJ1-1	.	.	TRBV2	CASSEAPPGTMGTEAFF	TGTGCCAGCAGTGAAGCGCCGCCTGGTACTATGGGCACTGAAGCTTTCTTT
TRBJ2-7	.	TRBD2	TRBV6-5	CASIVPTSGSYEQYF	TGTGCCAGCATCGTTCCCACTAGCGGGAGCTACGAGCAGTACTTC
TRBJ2-7	.	TRBD2	TRBV7-2	CASSPRLAGTYEQYF	TGTGCCAGCAGCCCGCGACTAGCCGGAACCTACGAGCAGTACTTC
TRBJ2-5	.	.	TRBV7-9	CASSSLHSWQETQYF	TGTGCCAGCAGCTCCCTCCACTCGTGGCAAGAGACCCAGTACTTC
TRBJ2-3	.	TRBD2	TRBV9	CASSVTSGGTDTQYF	TGTGCCAGCAGCGTGACTAGCGGGGGAACGGATACGCAGTATTTT
TRBJ1-6	.	.	TRBV7-9	CASSPGELGSPLHF	TGTGCCAGCAGCCCAGGGGAGTTGGGGTCACCCCTCCACTTT
TRBJ1-1	.	.	TRBV4-1	CASSQGSGEYTEAFF	TGCGCCAGCAGCCAAGGGTCAGGGGAATACACTGAAGCTTTCTTT
TRBJ1-1	.	TRBD1	TRBV18	CASSPSKGQGPSNTEAFF	TGTGCCAGCTCACCTTCCAAGGGACAGGGGCCTTCGAACACTGAAGCTTTCTTT
TRBJ1-5	.	.	TRBV28	CASSLGGEGQPQHF	TGTGCCAGCAGTTTAGGGGGAGAAGGACAGCCCCAGCATTTT
TRBJ2-1	.	.	TRBV6-5	CASSYPGPWDEQFF	TGTGCCAGCAGTTACCCAGGGCCCTGGGATGAGCAGTTCTTC
TRBJ2-3	once	.	TRBV9	CASSVVSGMSTDTQYF	TGTGCCAGCAGCGTAGTTAGCGGAATGAGCACAGATACGCAGTATTTT
TRBJ1-1	.	.	TRBV28	CASSLGWTEAFF	TGTGCCAGCAGTCTGGGTTGGACTGAAGCTTTCTTT